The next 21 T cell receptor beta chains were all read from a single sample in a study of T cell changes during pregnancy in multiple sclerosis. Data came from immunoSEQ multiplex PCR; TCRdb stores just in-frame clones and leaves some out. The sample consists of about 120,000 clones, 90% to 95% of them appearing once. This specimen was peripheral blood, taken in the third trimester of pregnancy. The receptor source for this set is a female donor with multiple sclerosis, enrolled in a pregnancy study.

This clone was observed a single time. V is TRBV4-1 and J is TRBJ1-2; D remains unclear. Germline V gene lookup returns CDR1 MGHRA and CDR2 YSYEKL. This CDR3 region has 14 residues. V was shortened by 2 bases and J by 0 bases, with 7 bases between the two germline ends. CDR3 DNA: TGCGCCAGCAGCCAATCCGGGACTAACTATGGCTACACCTTC. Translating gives CASSQSGTNYGYTF.

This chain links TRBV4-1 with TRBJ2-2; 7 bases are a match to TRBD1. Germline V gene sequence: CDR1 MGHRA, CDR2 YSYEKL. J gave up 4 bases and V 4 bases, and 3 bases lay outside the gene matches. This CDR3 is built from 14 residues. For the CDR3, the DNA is TGCGCCAGCAGCCTGGGGACAGCCACCGGGGAGCTGTTTTTT. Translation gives CASSLGTATGELFF.

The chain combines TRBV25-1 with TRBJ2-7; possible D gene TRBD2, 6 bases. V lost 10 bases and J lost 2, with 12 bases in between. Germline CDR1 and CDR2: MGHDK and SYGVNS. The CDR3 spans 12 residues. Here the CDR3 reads CAIGTPTYEQYF. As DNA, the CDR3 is TGTGCCATCGGGACTCCAACCTACGAGCAGTACTTC.

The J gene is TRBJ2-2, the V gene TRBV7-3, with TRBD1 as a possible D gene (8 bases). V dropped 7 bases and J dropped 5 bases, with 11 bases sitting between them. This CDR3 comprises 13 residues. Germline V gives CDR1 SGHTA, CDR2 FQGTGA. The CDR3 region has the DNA TGTGCCAGCAACAGGGGGGGGACCGGGGAGCTGTTTTTT. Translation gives CASNRGGTGELFF.

CDR3 sequence: CASSDPVDYNDYNEQFF. The CDR3 region has the DNA TGTGCCAGCAGTGATCCCGTGGACTATAATGACTACAATGAGCAGTTCTTC. The rearrangement uses TRBV2 and TRBJ2-1, with TRBD2 as a possible D gene (6 bases). Germline V gene data show CDR1 as SNHLY and CDR2 as FYNNEI. The V end lost 3 bases, the J end lost 3 bases, and 18 bases lay between the germline ends. The CDR3 loop spans 17 amino acids.

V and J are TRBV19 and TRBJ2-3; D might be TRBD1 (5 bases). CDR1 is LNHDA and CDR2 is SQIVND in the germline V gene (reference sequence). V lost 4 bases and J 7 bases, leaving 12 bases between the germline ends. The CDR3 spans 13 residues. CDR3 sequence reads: CASSTSGSYTQYF. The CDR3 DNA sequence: TGTGCCAGTAGTACCTCAGGGTCCTATACGCAGTATTTT.

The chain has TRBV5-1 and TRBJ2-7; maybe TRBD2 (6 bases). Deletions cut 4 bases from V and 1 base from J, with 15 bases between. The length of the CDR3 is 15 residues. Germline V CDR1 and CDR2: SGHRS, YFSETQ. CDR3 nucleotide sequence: TGCGCCAGCAGCCCTGGGGGGAGGACTTCCTACGAGCAGTACTTC. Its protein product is CASSPGGRTSYEQYF.

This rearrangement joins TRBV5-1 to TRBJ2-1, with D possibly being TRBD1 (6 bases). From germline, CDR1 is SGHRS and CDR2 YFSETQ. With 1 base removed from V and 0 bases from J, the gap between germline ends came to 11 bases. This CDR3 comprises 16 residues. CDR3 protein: CASSLLGQTSYNEQFF. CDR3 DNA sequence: TGCGCCAGCAGCTTGCTAGGACAGACCTCCTACAATGAGCAGTTCTTC.

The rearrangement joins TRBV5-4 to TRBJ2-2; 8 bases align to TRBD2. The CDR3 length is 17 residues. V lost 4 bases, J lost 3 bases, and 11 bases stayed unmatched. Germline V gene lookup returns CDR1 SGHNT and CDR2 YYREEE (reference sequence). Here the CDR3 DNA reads TGTGCCAGCAGCCCGGGACCGGGGGGGCGGGACACCGGGGAGCTGTTTTTT. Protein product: CASSPGPGGRDTGELFF.

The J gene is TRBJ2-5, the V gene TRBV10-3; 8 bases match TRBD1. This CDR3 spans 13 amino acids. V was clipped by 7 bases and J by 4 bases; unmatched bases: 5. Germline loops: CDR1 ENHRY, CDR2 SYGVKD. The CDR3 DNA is TGTGCCATCAAAACAGGGGGAGGAGAGACCCAGTACTTC. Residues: CAIKTGGGETQYF.

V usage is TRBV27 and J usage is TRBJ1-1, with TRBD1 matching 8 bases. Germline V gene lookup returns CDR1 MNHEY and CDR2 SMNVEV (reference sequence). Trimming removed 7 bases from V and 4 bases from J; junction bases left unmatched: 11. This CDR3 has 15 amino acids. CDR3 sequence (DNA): TGTGCCAGCACCCCATTGACAGGGGTGGGCACTGAAGCTTTCTTT. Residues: CASTPLTGVGTEAFF.

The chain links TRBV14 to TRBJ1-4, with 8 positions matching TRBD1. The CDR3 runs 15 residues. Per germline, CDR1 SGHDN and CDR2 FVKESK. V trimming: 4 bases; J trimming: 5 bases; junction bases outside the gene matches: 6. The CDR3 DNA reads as TGTGCCAGCAGCCCGCGACAGGGGTTAAATGAAAAACTGTTTTTT. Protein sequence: CASSPRQGLNEKLFF.

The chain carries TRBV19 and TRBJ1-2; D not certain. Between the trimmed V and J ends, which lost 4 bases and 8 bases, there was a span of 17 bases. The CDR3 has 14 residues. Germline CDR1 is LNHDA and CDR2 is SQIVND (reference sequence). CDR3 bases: TGTGCCAGTAGTAGCGGGCCCCGGGTCGGAGGCTACACCTTC. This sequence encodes CASSSGPRVGGYTF.

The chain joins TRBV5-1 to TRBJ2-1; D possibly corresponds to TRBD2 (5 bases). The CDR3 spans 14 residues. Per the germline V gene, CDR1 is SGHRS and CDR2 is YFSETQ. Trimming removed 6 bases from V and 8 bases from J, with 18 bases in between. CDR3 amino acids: CASTPQRTADEQFF. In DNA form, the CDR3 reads TGCGCCAGCACCCCACAGCGGACGGCGGATGAGCAGTTCTTC.

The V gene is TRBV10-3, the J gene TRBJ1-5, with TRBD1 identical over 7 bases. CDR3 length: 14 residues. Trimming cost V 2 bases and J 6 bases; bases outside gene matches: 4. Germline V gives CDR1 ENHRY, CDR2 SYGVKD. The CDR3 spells CAISEDRDSQPQHF. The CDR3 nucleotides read TGTGCCATCAGTGAGGACAGGGATTCTCAGCCCCAGCATTTT.

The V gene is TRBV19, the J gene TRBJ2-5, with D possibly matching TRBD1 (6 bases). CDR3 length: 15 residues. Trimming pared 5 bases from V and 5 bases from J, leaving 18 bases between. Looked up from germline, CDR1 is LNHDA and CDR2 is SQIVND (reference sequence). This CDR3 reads CASSLHSGTRETQYF. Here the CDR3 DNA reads TGTGCCAGTAGTCTCCATTCCGGGACAAGGGAGACCCAGTACTTC.

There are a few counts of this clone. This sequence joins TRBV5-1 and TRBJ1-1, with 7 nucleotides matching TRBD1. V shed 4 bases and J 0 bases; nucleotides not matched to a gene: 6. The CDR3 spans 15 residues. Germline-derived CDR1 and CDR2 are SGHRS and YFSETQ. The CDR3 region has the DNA TGCGCCAGCAGCCAGACAGGGCGCATGAACACTGAAGCTTTCTTT. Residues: CASSQTGRMNTEAFF.

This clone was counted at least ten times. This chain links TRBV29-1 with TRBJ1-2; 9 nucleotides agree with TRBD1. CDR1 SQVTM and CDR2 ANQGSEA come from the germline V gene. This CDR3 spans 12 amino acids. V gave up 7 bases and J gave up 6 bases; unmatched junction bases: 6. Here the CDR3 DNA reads TGCAGCGCTTCACAGGGGGCGGATGGCTACACCTTC. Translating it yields CSASQGADGYTF.

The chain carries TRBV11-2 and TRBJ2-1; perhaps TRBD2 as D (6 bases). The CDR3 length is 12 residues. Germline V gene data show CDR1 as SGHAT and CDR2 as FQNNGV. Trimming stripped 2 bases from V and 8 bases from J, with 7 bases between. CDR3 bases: TGTGCCAGCAGCTTACGACTAGATGAGCAGTTCTTC. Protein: CASSLRLDEQFF.

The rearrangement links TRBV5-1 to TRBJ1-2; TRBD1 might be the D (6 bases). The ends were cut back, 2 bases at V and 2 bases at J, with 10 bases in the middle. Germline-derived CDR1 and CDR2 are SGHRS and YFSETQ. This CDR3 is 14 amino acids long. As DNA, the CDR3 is TGCGCCAGCAGCTTAGGGCAGGGGAACTATGGCTACACCTTC. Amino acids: CASSLGQGNYGYTF.

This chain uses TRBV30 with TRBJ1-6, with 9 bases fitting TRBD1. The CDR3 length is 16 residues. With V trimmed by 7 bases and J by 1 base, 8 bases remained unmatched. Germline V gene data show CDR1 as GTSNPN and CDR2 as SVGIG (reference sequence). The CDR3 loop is CASRTGVMSYNSPLHF. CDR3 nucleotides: TGTGCCTCGAGGACAGGGGTAATGTCCTATAATTCACCCCTCCACTTT.